This TCR beta chain was sequenced for a study of blood T cell repertoires in COVID-19. Method: immunoSEQ multiplex PCR; TCRdb's copy keeps in-frame clones and lacks some. This table holds approximately 22,000 clones, 75% to 85% found once. Germline CDR1 LNHDA, CDR2 SQIVND (reference sequence). This CDR3 comprises 11 residues. The V end was cut by 7 bases, the J end by 4 bases, with 4 bases between. The source of this sequence is a woman aged 65 to 85 with COVID-19, enrolled during active disease. The gene calls are TRBV19 and TRBJ1-4; D not resolved. The sequenced material came from peripheral blood. The CDR3 here is CASIYNEKLFF. The DNA of the CDR3 is TGTGCCAGTATATATAATGAAAAACTGTTTTTT. Using reference TRBV19 and TRBJ1-4 for the parts outside the CDR3, the full variable domain is DGGITQSPKYLFRKEGQNVTLSCEQNLNHDAMYWYRQDPGQGLRLIYYSQIVNDFQKGDIAEGYSVSREKKESFPLTVTSAQKNPTAFYLCASIYNEKLFFGSGTQLSVL.